One sample yielded the 5 T cell receptor beta chains listed below, sequenced in a study of blood T cell repertoires in COVID-19. Some clones are missing from TCRdb's copy, which holds only in-frame ones; the method was immunoSEQ multiplex PCR. Here the sample spans over 100,000 clones, approximately 80% being singletons. The sample consisted of peripheral blood. The receptors shown here come from an elderly woman with active or convalescent COVID-19.

This clone was seen only a few times. The V and J genes are TRBV5-1 and TRBJ1-2; TRBD1 aligns across 8 bases. After removal of 0 bases from V and 8 bases from J, the junction contained 3 bases not matched to a gene. Germline assignment: CDR1 SGHRS and CDR2 YFSETQ. The CDR3 runs to 13 residues. As DNA, the CDR3 is TGCGCCAGCAGCTTGGACAGGGGGAAGGGCTACACCTTC. It encodes CASSLDRGKGYTF.

V is TRBV24-1 and J is TRBJ2-1, with D tentatively TRBD2 (6 bases). The CDR3 is 14 amino acids. V lost 7 bases, J lost 4 bases, and 13 bases lay in between. Germline CDR1 KGHDR, CDR2 SFDVKD. The DNA of the CDR3 is TGTGCCACCAGCCCGGGACTGAGATACAATGAGCAGTTCTTC. Translating it yields CATSPGLRYNEQFF.

The chain is built from TRBV11-1 and TRBJ2-7; possible D gene TRBD1, 6 bases. Germline loops: CDR1 SGHAT, CDR2 FQDESV (reference sequence). V lost 5 bases to trimming and J lost 5 bases, with 16 bases between them. This CDR3 has 14 amino acids. For the CDR3, the DNA is TGTGCCAGCAGCCCCACTGACAGGAAGAACGAGCAGTACTTC. This gives the protein CASSPTDRKNEQYF. Drawing the rest from reference TRBV11-1 and TRBJ2-7, the complete variable domain is EAEVAQSPRYKITEKSQAVAFWCDPISGHATLYWYRQILGQGPELLVQFQDESVVDDSQLPKDRFSAERLKGVDSTLKIQPAELGDSAMYLCASSPTDRKNEQYFGPGTRLTVT.

The chain links TRBV7-2 to TRBJ2-7, with unresolved D. CDR3 length: 15 amino acids. The germline V gene has CDR1 SGHTA and CDR2 FQGNSA. Between the trimmed V and J ends, which lost 4 bases and 5 bases, there was a span of 18 bases. In DNA form, the CDR3 reads TGTGCCAGCAGCTCGGCCGTGAGTGGTAGCAACGAGCAGTACTTC. Encoded protein: CASSSAVSGSNEQYF.

The rearrangement joins TRBV28 to TRBJ2-7, with 11 bases aligning to TRBD2. Germline V gives CDR1 MDHEN, CDR2 SYDVKM. The CDR3 consists of 16 residues. Losses at the gene ends were 5 bases for V and 5 bases for J; bases not matched to a gene: 11. CDR3 sequence reads: CASSLGTSGTYNEQYF. CDR3 bases: TGTGCCAGCAGTCTCGGGACTAGCGGCACCTACAACGAGCAGTACTTC.